This TCR beta chain comes out of a study of regulatory T cells. Study-wide results and limits: Patient CD8+ T cells trended toward lower Shannon entropy than controls.

The PCR used 52 TRBV and 13 TRBJ primers. Produced via immunoSEQ multiplex PCR; TCRdb's table is partial and in-frame only. Of some 9,100 clones detected, 84% appear once; the ten largest clones hold under 12%. Comments on this clone: Its matching antigen is unknown.

Germline CDR1 reads SEHNR; CDR2 reads FQNEAQ (reference sequence). This CDR3 comprises 13 residues. V was cut by 9 bases and J by 0 bases, with 12 bases left in between. The origin of this receptor is a person aged 18 to 30 with CD3G deficiency. The specimen was CD8+ T cells sorted from blood. V usage is TRBV7-9 and J usage is TRBJ2-7; D assignment may be TRBD1 or TRBD2 (5 bases each). The CDR3 protein is CASSGTDSYEQYF. The CDR3 DNA is TGTGCCAGTTCCGGGACGGACTCCTACGAGCAGTACTTC.